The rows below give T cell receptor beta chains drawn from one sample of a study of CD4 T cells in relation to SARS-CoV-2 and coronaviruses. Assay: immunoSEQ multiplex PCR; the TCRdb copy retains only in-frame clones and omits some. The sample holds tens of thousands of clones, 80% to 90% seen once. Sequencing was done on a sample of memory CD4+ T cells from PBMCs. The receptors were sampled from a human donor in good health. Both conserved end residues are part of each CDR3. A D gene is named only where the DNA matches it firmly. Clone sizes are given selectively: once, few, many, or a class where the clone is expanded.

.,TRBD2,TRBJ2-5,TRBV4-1,CASSHLPTLVGGGETQYF,TGCGCCAGCAGCCACCTACCGACACTAGTGGGGGGGGGAGAGACCCAGTACTTC
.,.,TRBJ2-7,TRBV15,CATSSWGRSYEQYF,TGTGCCACCAGCAGTTGGGGAAGGTCCTACGAGCAGTACTTC
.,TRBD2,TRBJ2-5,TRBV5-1,CASSLVPAGGAGETQYF,TGCGCCAGCAGCTTGGTCCCAGCGGGAGGAGCGGGAGAGACCCAGTACTTC
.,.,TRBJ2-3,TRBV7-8,CASSRRQTSTDTQYF,TGTGCCAGCAGCCGGAGACAGACCAGCACAGATACGCAGTATTTT
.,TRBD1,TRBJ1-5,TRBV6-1,CASSDLDRGRFSNQPQHF,TGTGCCAGCAGTGACCTTGACAGGGGCCGCTTTAGCAATCAGCCCCAGCATTTT
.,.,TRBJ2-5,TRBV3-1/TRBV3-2,CASSQEGRQETQYF,TGTGCCAGCAGCCAAGAGGGACGGCAAGAGACCCAGTACTTC
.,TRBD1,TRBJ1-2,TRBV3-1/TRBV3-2,CASSQDRTGGAAGYTF,TGTGCCAGCAGCCAAGATAGGACAGGGGGCGCGGCTGGCTACACCTTC
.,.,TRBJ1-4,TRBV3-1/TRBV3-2,CASSQLEKLFF,TGTGCCAGCAGCCAACTGGAAAAACTGTTTTTT
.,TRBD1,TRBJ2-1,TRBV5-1,CASSLQGAHNEQFF,TGCGCCAGCAGCTTGCAGGGGGCCCACAATGAGCAGTTCTTC
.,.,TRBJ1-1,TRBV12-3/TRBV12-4,CASSLWGREAFF,TGTGCCAGCAGTTTATGGGGGCGTGAAGCTTTCTTT
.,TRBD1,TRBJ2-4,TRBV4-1,CASSPGTGGKEYIQYF,TGCGCCAGCAGTCCCGGGACAGGGGGCAAGGAATACATTCAGTACTTC
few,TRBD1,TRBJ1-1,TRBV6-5,CASSSGGREAFF,TGTGCCAGCAGTTCAGGGGGACGGGAAGCTTTCTTT
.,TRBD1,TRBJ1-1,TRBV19,CASVQDRVTEAFF,TGTGCCAGTGTACAGGACAGGGTCACTGAAGCTTTCTTT
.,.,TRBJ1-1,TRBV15,CATRWARNTEAFF,TGTGCCACCAGATGGGCGAGGAACACTGAAGCTTTCTTT
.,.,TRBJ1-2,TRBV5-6,CASSLSSPVPYGYTF,TGTGCCAGCAGCTTGTCGTCACCCGTCCCCTATGGCTACACCTTC
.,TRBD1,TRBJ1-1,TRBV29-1,CSVEIDRGMLAFF,TGCAGCGTTGAAATTGACAGGGGGATGCTCGCTTTCTTT
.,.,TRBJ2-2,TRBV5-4,CASSLPGESANGELFF,TGTGCCAGCAGCTTGCCAGGGGAAAGTGCGAACGGGGAGCTGTTTTTT
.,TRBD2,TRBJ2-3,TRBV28,CASSPIWKSGGGDTQYF,TGTGCCAGCAGTCCAATATGGAAGAGCGGGGGTGGGGATACGCAGTATTTT
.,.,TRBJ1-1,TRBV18,CASSAGRGNTEAFF,TGTGCCAGCTCCGCGGGCAGGGGAAACACTGAAGCTTTCTTT
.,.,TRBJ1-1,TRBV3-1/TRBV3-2,CASSPKGNTEAFF,TGTGCCAGCAGTCCGAAAGGGAACACTGAAGCTTTCTTT